This TCR beta chain is drawn from a study of identical twins. CDR1 and CDR2 from the germline V gene are MNHNS and SASEGT. Trimming took 11 bases from V and 3 from J, leaving 14 bases between them. The CDR3 is 12 amino acids. TCRdb re-called the 5' RACE reads with MiXCR, one entry per CDR3 protein. The sample has more than 650,000 distinct CDR3 sequences, approximately 6.1% seen once. This sequence originates from a man aged 18 to 30 in good health. The specimen sequenced was naive T cells sorted from blood. This sequence joins TRBV6-1 and TRBJ2-7, with D possibly matching TRBD2 (5 bases). The CDR3 is CAAIGLLYEQYV. CDR3 nucleotide sequence: TGTGCCGCCATAGGACTCCTCTACGAGCAGTACGTC.